This T cell receptor (beta chain) was found in a study of monozygotic twins with inflammatory bowel disease. The study's findings and limits: A lone strong IBD-associated signal or clonotype found no support.

Germline values: CDR1 MDHEN, CDR2 SYDVKM. CDR3 size: 15 residues. Per sample, reverse transcription was split into eight reactions. TCRdb re-called the 5' RACE reads and gives one entry per CDR3 protein, without DNA. The sample includes about 380,000 distinct CDR3 sequences. Investigators extracted total RNA from whole blood and did not sort T cells. On this clonotype: Its antigen is not identified.

The origin of this receptor is a human donor with ulcerative colitis or Crohn's disease, or a healthy co-twin of an affected twin (not recorded which). V is TRBV28 and J is TRBJ2-5; TCRdb indicates TRBD2, and absent DNA this call remains unverified. The sequenced sample consisted of blood. CDR3 sequence reads: CASSSPPAGSETQYF.